The rows below give T cell receptor beta chains drawn from one sample of a study of cytomegalovirus exposure and HLA in healthy donors. Profiled with immunoSEQ multiplex PCR; TCRdb holds only in-frame clones, not every one. Among just over 65,000 clones listed, 95% to 97% were seen once. Sample: PBMCs. The source of these receptors is a woman between 18 and 29 years old in good health and CMV-seropositive. Both conserved end residues are part of each CDR3. The order of the fields is J gene, V gene, clone size, D gene, CDR3 protein, CDR3 DNA. A D gene is named only where the DNA matches it firmly. Some rows have no size entry. The others give once, few or many, or a class for an expanded clone.

TRBJ1-2 | TRBV5-8 | NA | NA | CASSFTSRLNYGYTF | TGTGCCAGCAGCTTTACATCACGACTTAACTATGGCTACACCTTC
TRBJ2-5 | TRBV25-1 | NA | TRBD2 | CASSRLAGEETQYF | TGTGCCAGCAGTAGACTAGCGGGAGAGGAGACCCAGTACTTC
TRBJ2-1 | TRBV9 | NA | NA | CASSVAVRATEQFF | TGTGCCAGCAGCGTAGCAGTGAGGGCTACCGAGCAGTTCTTC
TRBJ1-5 | TRBV28 | NA | TRBD1 | CASSDPGQGGIQPQHF | TGTGCCAGCAGTGACCCCGGACAGGGCGGGATTCAGCCCCAGCATTTT
TRBJ2-5 | TRBV4-1 | once | NA | CASSQGHRRGGNQETQYF | TGCGCCAGCAGCCAAGGGCATCGGAGGGGGGGAAACCAAGAGACCCAGTACTTC
TRBJ2-5 | TRBV18 | NA | TRBD1 | CASSPRTGGGETQYF | TGTGCCAGCTCACCGAGGACAGGGGGGGGAGAGACCCAGTACTTC
TRBJ2-1 | TRBV5-1 | NA | NA | CASSTGEVNEQFF | TGCGCCAGCAGCACCGGGGAGGTCAATGAGCAGTTCTTC
TRBJ1-2 | TRBV4-1 | NA | NA | CASSQDGTGRYGYTF | TGCGCCAGCAGCCAAGATGGAACAGGGCGGTATGGCTACACCTTC
TRBJ2-5 | TRBV4-1 | NA | NA | CASSQRPGETQYF | TGCGCCAGCAGCCAACGGCCGGGAGAGACCCAGTACTTC
TRBJ2-7 | TRBV2 | NA | NA | CASSGTPGLESYEQYF | TGTGCCAGCAGTGGGACTCCGGGACTCGAGTCCTACGAGCAGTACTTC
TRBJ2-3 | TRBV19 | NA | TRBD2 | CASSIGPAGEGETDTQYF | TGTGCCAGTAGTATCGGCCCAGCGGGAGAAGGGGAAACAGATACGCAGTATTTT
TRBJ2-7 | TRBV5-4 | once | NA | CASSLAGASEQYF | TGTGCCAGCAGCTTGGCCGGAGCCAGCGAGCAGTACTTC
TRBJ1-5 | TRBV6-6 | NA | NA | CATLDSSNQPQHF | TGTGCCACTCTCGACAGCAGTAATCAGCCCCAGCATTTT
TRBJ2-7 | TRBV28 | NA | NA | CASTSLPQGIEQYF | TGTGCCAGCACTTCCTTGCCTCAGGGCATCGAGCAGTACTTC
TRBJ1-1 | TRBV20-1 | NA | NA | CSAYQGPEAFF | TGCAGTGCTTATCAGGGCCCTGAAGCTTTCTTT
TRBJ1-2 | TRBV6-1 | NA | NA | CASSEVGGEGLGYTF | TGTGCCAGCAGTGAAGTTGGAGGGGAAGGGTTGGGCTACACCTTC
TRBJ1-5 | TRBV7-6 | NA | NA | CASSLDDSNNQPQHF | TGTGCCAGCAGCTTAGACGACTCAAACAATCAGCCCCAGCATTTT
TRBJ2-7 | TRBV28 | NA | TRBD2 | CASRISLAGVYEQYF | TGTGCCAGCAGGATTTCACTAGCGGGGGTATACGAGCAGTACTTC
TRBJ1-2 | TRBV30 | NA | NA | CAWSVARGTGIAYGYTF | TGTGCCTGGAGTGTAGCCAGGGGAACAGGTATCGCGTACGGCTACACCTTC
TRBJ1-3 | TRBV28 | NA | NA | CASTGQPDSGNTIYF | TGTGCCAGCACTGGACAGCCAGACTCTGGAAACACCATATATTTT
TRBJ2-7 | TRBV25-1 | NA | TRBD2 | CASSPALGLDIDNEQYF | TGTGCCAGCAGTCCAGCGCTGGGACTAGATATCGACAACGAGCAGTACTTC
TRBJ1-2 | TRBV5-6 | NA | NA | CASSAADDLYGYTF | TGTGCCAGCAGCGCGGCAGACGATCTGTATGGCTACACCTTC
TRBJ1-1 | TRBV30 | NA | NA | CAAREMNTEAFF | TGTGCCGCACGGGAAATGAACACTGAAGCTTTCTTT
TRBJ2-1 | TRBV30 | once | TRBD2 | CAWVTPGLAGVAEQFF | TGTGCCTGGGTGACTCCGGGACTAGCGGGAGTGGCTGAGCAGTTCTTC
TRBJ2-1 | TRBV10-3 | NA | TRBD2 | CAISDSASGRAFGEQFF | TGTGCCATCAGTGATTCAGCTAGCGGGAGGGCTTTTGGGGAGCAGTTCTTC
TRBJ2-6 | TRBV11-1 | NA | TRBD1 | CASSLARQGAGANVLTF | TGTGCCAGCAGCTTAGCGCGACAGGGCGCTGGGGCCAACGTCCTGACTTTC
TRBJ2-7 | TRBV4-1 | NA | NA | CASSQGQAGHF | TGCGCCAGCAGCCAAGGACAGGCCGGTCACTTC
TRBJ2-2 | TRBV15 | NA | TRBD1 | CATSRDTGGNTGELFF | TGTGCCACCAGCAGAGATACAGGGGGAAACACCGGGGAGCTGTTTTTT
TRBJ2-3 | TRBV7-3 | NA | TRBD2 | CASSLTSGRALDTQYF | TGTGCCAGCAGCCTGACTAGCGGGAGGGCCCTAGATACGCAGTATTTT
TRBJ1-1 | TRBV4-2 | NA | TRBD1 | CASSQEQGMVTEAFF | TGTGCCAGCAGCCAAGAACAGGGGATGGTCACTGAAGCTTTCTTT
TRBJ1-1 | TRBV7-9 | NA | NA | CASNRDFGHEAFF | TGTGCCAGCAACAGGGATTTCGGGCATGAAGCTTTCTTT
TRBJ1-5 | TRBV27 | NA | NA | CASSPTLAAGGQPQHF | TGTGCCAGCAGTCCTACATTGGCAGCGGGGGGTCAGCCCCAGCATTTT
TRBJ1-5 | TRBV9 | once | NA | CASSATEGWNQPQHF | TGTGCCAGCAGCGCCACGGAGGGGTGGAATCAGCCCCAGCATTTT
TRBJ2-7 | TRBV13 | NA | NA | CASSQGSQFSYEQYF | TGTGCCAGCAGCCAGGGGTCACAGTTCTCCTACGAGCAGTACTTC
TRBJ2-5 | TRBV5-1 | NA | NA | CASSFGASKETQYF | TGCGCCAGCAGCTTTGGGGCCTCGAAAGAGACCCAGTACTTC
TRBJ2-5 | TRBV14 | once | NA | CASSPAGETQYF | TGTGCCAGCAGCCCTGCGGGAGAGACCCAGTACTTC
TRBJ1-2 | TRBV29-1 | NA | TRBD1 | CSVATGEDYGYTF | TGCAGCGTAGCGACAGGGGAGGACTATGGCTACACCTTC
TRBJ2-1 | TRBV5-1 | NA | TRBD2 | CASSFGGLTSSYNEQFF | TGCGCCAGCAGCTTCGGGGGGTTAACGAGCTCCTACAATGAGCAGTTCTTC
TRBJ2-7 | TRBV2 | NA | NA | CASSAATAVEQYF | TGTGCCAGCAGCGCCGCGACAGCCGTCGAGCAGTACTTC
TRBJ2-7 | TRBV5-6 | NA | TRBD2 | CASKRGLAGDSYEQYF | TGTGCCAGCAAGCGGGGACTAGCCGGTGACTCCTACGAGCAGTACTTC
TRBJ2-7 | TRBV2 | NA | NA | CASTAYEQYF | TGTGCCAGCACAGCCTACGAGCAGTACTTC
TRBJ2-2 | TRBV5-4 | NA | NA | CASSLLGLNTGELFF | TGTGCCAGCAGCTTGCTGGGACTGAACACCGGGGAGCTGTTTTTT
TRBJ1-4 | TRBV9 | NA | TRBD1 | CASSGQGANEKLFF | TGTGCCAGCAGCGGTCAGGGGGCGAATGAAAAACTGTTTTTT
TRBJ1-4 | TRBV2 | NA | NA | CASSPRQANEKLFF | TGTGCCAGCAGTCCCCGACAAGCTAATGAAAAACTGTTTTTT
TRBJ2-5 | TRBV10-3 | NA | TRBD1 | CAISELDRGMGETQYF | TGTGCCATCAGTGAATTAGACAGGGGGATGGGAGAGACCCAGTACTTC
TRBJ2-7 | TRBV28 | NA | NA | CASTIHGGLYEQYF | TGTGCCAGCACCATCCACGGGGGACTCTACGAGCAGTACTTC
TRBJ1-5 | TRBV28 | NA | NA | CASMNNGLDSNQPQHF | TGTGCCAGCATGAATAATGGACTTGATAGCAATCAGCCCCAGCATTTT
TRBJ2-7 | TRBV7-8 | NA | NA | CASSYAGSSYEQYF | TGTGCCAGCAGCTACGCCGGGAGCTCCTACGAGCAGTACTTC
TRBJ1-4 | TRBV2 | once | TRBD1 | CASSTQGASTNEKLFF | TGTGCCAGCAGTACCCAGGGGGCGTCAACTAATGAAAAACTGTTTTTT
TRBJ2-2 | TRBV30 | NA | NA | CAWSVGGTDIGELFF | TGTGCCTGGAGTGTAGGGGGGACAGACATAGGGGAGCTGTTTTTT
TRBJ1-1 | TRBV30 | NA | TRBD1 | CAWGQENTEAFF | TGTGCCTGGGGACAGGAGAACACTGAAGCTTTCTTT
TRBJ1-2 | TRBV19 | NA | TRBD1 | CASRHRGYGYTF | TGTGCCAGTAGGCACAGGGGATATGGCTACACCTTC
TRBJ1-1 | TRBV5-4 | NA | TRBD1 | CASSLEGTGREAFF | TGTGCCAGCAGCTTGGAAGGGACAGGTAGGGAAGCTTTCTTT
TRBJ2-7 | TRBV15 | NA | TRBD2 | CATSRTGLAGAYEQYF | TGTGCCACCAGCAGAACCGGACTAGCGGGGGCCTACGAGCAGTACTTC
TRBJ2-7 | TRBV29-1 | NA | TRBD1 | CSVEECQGAVMYEQYF | TGCAGCGTTGAAGAATGCCAGGGGGCGGTAATGTACGAGCAGTACTTC